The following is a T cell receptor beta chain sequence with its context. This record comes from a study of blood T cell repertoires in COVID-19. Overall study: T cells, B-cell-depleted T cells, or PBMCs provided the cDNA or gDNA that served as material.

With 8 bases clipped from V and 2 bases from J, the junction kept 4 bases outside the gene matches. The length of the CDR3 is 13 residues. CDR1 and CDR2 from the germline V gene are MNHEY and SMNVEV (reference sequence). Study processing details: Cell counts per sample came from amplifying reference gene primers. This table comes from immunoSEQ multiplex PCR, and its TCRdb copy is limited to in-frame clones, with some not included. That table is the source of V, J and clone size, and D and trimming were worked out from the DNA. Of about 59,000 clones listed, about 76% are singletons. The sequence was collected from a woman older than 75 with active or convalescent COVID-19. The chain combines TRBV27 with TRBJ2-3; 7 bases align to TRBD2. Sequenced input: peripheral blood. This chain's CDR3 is CASQRGFTDTQYF. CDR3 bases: TGTGCCAGCCAGCGGGGTTTCACAGATACGCAGTATTTT.